Included here is one T cell receptor (beta chain) sequence, with context. The length of the CDR3 is 14 residues. The ends were cut back, 2 bases at V and 4 bases at J, with 11 bases in the middle. Germline values: CDR1 MGHDK, CDR2 SYGVNS. The sample is drawn from a study of vaccination and CD4 T cells after COVID-19. Before Alpha, Beta and Delta appeared in the US, convalescents tested positive (March–December 2020). Each CDR3 protein gets one entry after TCRdb re-called the PCR reads with MiXCR. The sample has fewer than 30,000 distinct CDR3 sequences, around 53% seen once. Sequencing used CD4+ T cells from blood, obtained before SARS-CoV-2 vaccination. The TCR sequence derives from a human donor who had recovered from COVID-19. V usage is TRBV25-1 and J usage is TRBJ2-5, with D possibly matching TRBD2 (6 bases). CDR3 nucleotide sequence: TGTGCCAGCAGTGAAGGCGGAGGGAGAGAGACCCAGTACTTC. This encodes CASSEGGGRETQYF.